This TCR beta chain was documented in a study of T cells in localized non-small cell lung cancer. The data were produced by immunoSEQ multiplex PCR, yet TCRdb's version contains in-frame clones alone and is incomplete. The repertoire holds about 20,000 clones, over 70% seen once, with 9.5% to 15% in the top ten. Study-level results: Adjacent uninvolved lung tissue had the highest T cell clonality, exceeding tumor.

This CDR3 spans 11 amino acids. Trimming left V 6 bases short and J 7 bases short, with 7 bases between. CDR1 is SNHLY and CDR2 is FYNNEI in the germline V gene. This clone was found once. As yet, its antigen is unknown. The receptor's source is a man aged 40 to 70 with stage II squamous cell lung carcinoma. The sequencing here drew on PBMCs, taken before any cancer treatment. J is TRBJ2-1 and V is TRBV2; perhaps TRBD1 as D (6 bases). CDR3 in DNA: TGTGCCAGCAGCAGGGGAAATGAGCAGTTCTTC. It yields the protein CASSRGNEQFF.